The 27 T cell receptor beta chains given below trace back to one sample, sequenced in a study of blood T cell repertoires in COVID-19. The table came from immunoSEQ multiplex PCR; TCRdb's copy has only in-frame clones and leaves some out. Of some 370,000 clones listed, roughly nine tenths are singletons. The sequencing sample was made of peripheral blood. The source is a man aged 40-49 years with acute or convalescent COVID-19.

The genes are TRBV7-9 and TRBJ2-1, with D unresolved. Germline-derived CDR1 and CDR2 are SEHNR and FQNEAQ (reference sequence). The CDR3 consists of 11 residues. V was trimmed by 5 bases and J by 9 bases, leaving 8 bases between them. The CDR3 DNA follows: TGTGCCAGCAGCCCTTCCTTTGAGCAGTTCTTC. It specifies CASSPSFEQFF.

This clone was detected a few times. This sequence joins TRBV2 and TRBJ1-2; the D is unclear. Germline V lookup: CDR1 SNHLY, CDR2 FYNNEI. The CDR3 extends over 12 amino acids. Between the trimmed V and J ends, which lost 5 bases and 4 bases, there was a span of 8 bases. The DNA of the CDR3 is TGTGCCAGCAGTCCCTCCTCCTATGGCTACACCTTC. Encoded protein: CASSPSSYGYTF.

The V gene is TRBV13, the J gene TRBJ2-5, with 8 bases matching TRBD2. CDR3 length equals 17 residues. Trimming removed 5 bases from V and 2 bases from J; junction bases left unmatched: 13. CDR1 PRHDT and CDR2 FYEKMQ come from the germline V gene (reference sequence). CDR3 protein: CASSKPTERGPQETQYF. CDR3 coding DNA: TGTGCCAGCAGCAAGCCGACTGAGCGGGGGCCGCAAGAGACCCAGTACTTC.

The gene calls are TRBV6-6 and TRBJ1-1, with unresolved D. V shed 5 bases and J shed 6 bases, with 13 bases lying between them. The germline V gene has CDR1 MNHNY and CDR2 SVGAGI (reference sequence). The CDR3 runs 13 residues. This CDR3 reads CASSAGSYPEAFF. Written as DNA, the CDR3 is TGTGCCAGCAGTGCCGGGAGCTACCCTGAAGCTTTCTTT.

This clone was counted once. The chain employs TRBV19 and TRBJ1-2; possibly TRBD1 for D (5 bases). CDR1 is LNHDA, CDR2 SQIVND, per germline (reference sequence). V dropped 3 bases and J dropped 8 bases, with 16 bases sitting between them. The CDR3 extends over 14 amino acids. The DNA for the CDR3 is TGTGCCAGTAGTATCATTGTCAGGGCGGAGGGCTACACCTTC. Amino acids: CASSIIVRAEGYTF.

This chain joins TRBV6-5 and TRBJ1-3, with 7 bases that match TRBD1. Trimming removed 7 bases from V and 0 bases from J; junction bases left unmatched: 6. There are 15 residues in the CDR3. Germline V gene data show CDR1 as MNHEY and CDR2 as SVGAGI. The CDR3 DNA reads TGTGCCAGCATAGGGACAGCGAACTCTGGAAACACCATATATTTT. It translates to CASIGTANSGNTIYF.

The gene calls are TRBV24-1 and TRBJ2-3; D may be TRBD1 (6 bases). The CDR3 loop spans 13 amino acids. The V gene's germline CDR1 is KGHDR and CDR2 SFDVKD. Trimming took 4 bases from V and 6 from J, leaving 10 bases between them. The CDR3 region is CATSDHDRDTQYF. CDR3 nucleotide sequence: TGTGCCACCAGTGACCATGACAGGGATACGCAGTATTTT.

The V and J genes are TRBV7-8 and TRBJ1-4; 7 bases line up with TRBD1. V was clipped by 5 bases and J by 6 bases; unmatched bases: 3. Germline assignment: CDR1 SGHVS and CDR2 FQNEAQ. This CDR3 has 13 residues. The CDR3 DNA is TGTGCCAGCAGCCTGCAGGGGGATGAAAAACTGTTTTTT. Translation gives CASSLQGDEKLFF.

The chain employs TRBV5-1 and TRBJ1-5; possibly TRBD1 for D (5 bases). Germline V gene data show CDR1 as SGHRS and CDR2 as YFSETQ. CDR3 length equals 14 residues. The V end was cut by 0 bases, the J end by 8 bases, with 12 bases between. The DNA of the CDR3 is TGCGCCAGCAGCTTGGACGGGGGGTTAGAGCCCCAGCATTTT. It codes for CASSLDGGLEPQHF.

The chain carries TRBV25-1 and TRBJ1-1; D is uncertain. The CDR3 is 13 residues long. Germline-derived CDR1 and CDR2 are MGHDK and SYGVNS. V was cut by 1 base and J by 0 bases, with 3 bases left in between. CDR3 DNA: TGTGCCAGCAGTGAATTAATGAACACTGAAGCTTTCTTT. It specifies CASSELMNTEAFF.

The chain combines TRBV2 with TRBJ1-1; TRBD1 agrees at 8 bases. Germline V gene sequence: CDR1 SNHLY, CDR2 FYNNEI. V lost 6 bases, J lost 8 bases, and 17 bases stayed unmatched. CDR3 length: 16 residues. For the CDR3, the DNA is TGTGCCAGCAGATCCCAGATAAACAGGGGGGAGGGAGAAGCTTTCTTT. Amino acid sequence: CASRSQINRGEGEAFF. The full variable domain, in which reference TRBV2 and TRBJ1-1 provide the parts outside the CDR3, is EPEVTQTPSHQVTQMGQEVILRCVPISNHLYFYWYRQILGQKVEFLVSFYNNEISEKSEIFDDQFSVERPDGSNFTLKIRSTKLEDSAMYFCASRSQINRGEGEAFFGQGTRLTVV.

CDR3 sequence: CASRPNRDEQYF. CDR3 coding DNA: TGTGCCAGCAGGCCAAACAGGGACGAGCAGTACTTC. This sequence joins TRBV2 and TRBJ2-7, with D possibly being TRBD1 (6 bases). Germline CDR1 is SNHLY and CDR2 is FYNNEI. The CDR3 is made up of 12 amino acids. V was clipped by 6 bases and J by 5 bases, with 11 bases between them.

The J gene is TRBJ2-7, the V gene TRBV10-3; D is ambiguous. The CDR3 loop spans 16 amino acids. The V end lost 0 bases, the J end lost 2 bases, and 14 bases lay between the germline ends. Germline V CDR1 and CDR2: ENHRY, SYGVKD. Here the CDR3 DNA reads TGTGCCATCAGTGAGTCGGTGTTAGACCAGGCCTACGAGCAGTACTTC. This gives the protein CAISESVLDQAYEQYF.

The CDR3 loop reads CASSPPGGPSTDTQYF. In DNA, the CDR3 is TGTGCCAGCTCACCTCCCGGCGGCCCCAGCACAGATACGCAGTATTTT. This rearrangement joins TRBV18 to TRBJ2-3; no reliable D call. This CDR3 contains 16 residues. Trimming removed 3 bases at V and 0 bases at J, with 13 bases between. Germline V gives CDR1 KGHSH, CDR2 LQKENI. Based on the CDR3 plus reference TRBV18 and TRBJ2-3, the full variable domain is NAGVMQNPRHLVRRRGQEARLRCSPMKGHSHVYWYRQLPEEGLKFMVYLQKENIIDESGMPKERFSAEFPKEGPSILRIQQVVRGDSAAYFCASSPPGGPSTDTQYFGPGTRLTVL.

The chain has TRBV4-1 and TRBJ1-1; D is unclear. This CDR3 is 15 amino acids long. Trimming cost V 0 bases and J 0 bases, with 8 bases left between them. Looked up from germline, CDR1 is MGHRA and CDR2 is YSYEKL. The CDR3 region has the DNA TGCGCCAGCAGCCAAGAGCGGGGAATGAACACTGAAGCTTTCTTT. Protein: CASSQERGMNTEAFF.

This clone was found once. The CDR3 loop reads CASSYPGGAFGYTF. CDR3 sequence (DNA): TGTGCCAGCAGTTACCCAGGGGGCGCGTTTGGCTACACCTTC. The chain uses TRBV6-2 or TRBV6-3 and TRBJ1-2; 8 nucleotides match TRBD1. J was trimmed by 7 bases and V by 2 bases; bases with no gene match: 6. CDR3 length: 14 amino acids. Germline V gives CDR1 MNHEY, CDR2 SVGEGT.

The gene calls are TRBV13 and TRBJ1-2, with TRBD1 matching 7 bases. Germline lookup yields CDR1 PRHDT and CDR2 FYEKMQ (reference sequence). Trimming took 7 bases from V and 3 from J; bases not matched to a gene: 8. The CDR3 spans 14 residues. The chain's CDR3 is CASIVFGQDYGYTF. CDR3 DNA: TGTGCCAGCATCGTTTTTGGACAGGACTATGGCTACACCTTC. The full variable domain, completed using reference TRBV13 and TRBJ1-2, is AAGVIQSPRHLIKEKRETATLKCYPIPRHDTVYWYQQGPGQDPQFLISFYEKMQSDKGSIPDRFSAQQFSDYHSELNMSSLELGDSALYFCASIVFGQDYGYTFGSGTRLTVV.

V gene TRBV5-1 combines with J gene TRBJ2-1; TRBD2 agrees at 9 bases. CDR1 is SGHRS and CDR2 is YFSETQ in the germline V gene. Trimming at V came to 3 bases and at J to 1 base, leaving 8 bases not matched to a gene. The CDR3 length is 17 residues. CDR3 in DNA: TGCGCCAGCAGCTACCGACTAGCGGTTATTTCCTACAATGAGCAGTTCTTC. Amino acids: CASSYRLAVISYNEQFF. Supplemented by reference TRBV5-1 and TRBJ2-1, the full variable domain reads KAGVTQTPRYLIKTRGQQVTLSCSPISGHRSVSWYQQTPGQGLQFLFEYFSETQRNKGNFPGRFSGRQFSNSRSEMNVSTLELGDSALYLCASSYRLAVISYNEQFFGPGTRLTVL.

The table lists this clone with a count of one. The chain recombines TRBV7-8 with TRBJ2-3; no reliable D call. This CDR3 has 14 residues. The V gene's germline CDR1 is SGHVS and CDR2 FQNEAQ. Trimming removed 5 bases from V and 4 bases from J, with 13 bases in between. CDR3 coding DNA: TGTGCCAGCAGCAGACCACAGAGCCCAGATACGCAGTATTTT. As protein: CASSRPQSPDTQYF.

The DNA for the CDR3 is TGTGCCAGCAGCCGAGACGGAGCTAACTATGGCTACACCTTC. Its translation is CASSRDGANYGYTF. The chain carries TRBV6-5 and TRBJ1-2; D unclear. This CDR3 has 14 residues. Germline lookup yields CDR1 MNHEY and CDR2 SVGAGI. The germline V and J ends were trimmed by 6 bases and 0 bases, with 11 bases remaining between them.

The genes are TRBV18 and TRBJ2-7; 9 positions agree with TRBD1. In germline, CDR1 is KGHSH, CDR2 LQKENI. The CDR3 loop spans 15 amino acids. J lost 4 bases, V lost 4 bases, and 8 bases had no gene match. The CDR3 coding sequence is TGTGCCAGCTCACAAGTCCCGGGACAGGGTTACGAGCAGTACTTC. Amino acids: CASSQVPGQGYEQYF.

V is TRBV10-3 and J is TRBJ2-1; 12 bases fit TRBD1. Trimming removed 3 bases from V and 6 bases from J; junction bases left unmatched: 3. The CDR3 has 15 residues. CDR1 is ENHRY and CDR2 is SYGVKD in the germline V gene. The CDR3 loop reads CAISEGDRGRNEQFF. The CDR3 DNA is TGTGCCATCAGTGAAGGGGACAGGGGGCGCAATGAGCAGTTCTTC.

The V and J genes are TRBV30 and TRBJ1-6; unclear D gene. Germline assignment: CDR1 GTSNPN and CDR2 SVGIG (reference sequence). This CDR3 region has 15 residues. V was clipped by 3 bases and J by 7 bases, with 16 bases between them. The CDR3 protein is CAWSAVDAGNSPLHF. In nucleotides, the CDR3 is TGTGCCTGGAGCGCCGTCGACGCGGGGAATTCACCCCTCCACTTT.

This clone was seen a single time. The V and J genes are TRBV6-2 or TRBV6-3 and TRBJ2-7, with 8 bases lining up with TRBD1. Trimming cost V 5 bases and J 1 base; bases outside gene matches: 4. The CDR3 loop spans 14 amino acids. Germline V gives CDR1 MNHEY, CDR2 SVGEGT. The DNA for the CDR3 is TGTGCCAGCAGTCATGGACAGGGTTCCTACGAGCAGTACTTC. It specifies CASSHGQGSYEQYF.

V gene TRBV6-5 combines with J gene TRBJ1-2; D not resolved. There are 12 residues in the CDR3. The V end lost 7 bases, the J end lost 8 bases, and 14 bases lay between the germline ends. The germline gives CDR1 MNHEY, CDR2 SVGAGI. CDR3 in DNA: TGTGCCAGCACCAGGTTGGGTGAGGGCTACACCTTC. Amino acid sequence: CASTRLGEGYTF.

The chain combines TRBV19 with TRBJ2-5, with 8 bases aligning to TRBD2. Germline lookup yields CDR1 LNHDA and CDR2 SQIVND (reference sequence). V shed 8 bases, J shed 2 bases, and the junction held 7 bases outside the gene matches. This CDR3 has 14 residues. This chain's CDR3 is CASGQREIQETQYF. The CDR3 bases are TGTGCCAGTGGCCAGCGGGAGATTCAAGAGACCCAGTACTTC.

The CDR3 protein is CASSLYRESTEAFF. In DNA form, the CDR3 reads TGTGCCAGCAGCCTCTACAGGGAATCGACTGAAGCTTTCTTT. The chain uses TRBV14 and TRBJ1-1; the D gene is possibly TRBD1 (6 bases). The CDR3 length is 14 residues. Germline V CDR1 and CDR2: SGHDN, FVKESK. Trimming took 4 bases from V and 5 from J, leaving 14 bases between them.